These 15 T cell receptor beta chains originate from one sample sequenced in a study of blood T cell repertoires in COVID-19. The repertoire was sequenced with immunoSEQ multiplex PCR; TCRdb's copy has only in-frame clones and lacks some. The sample holds around 98,000 clones; around 84% are singletons and the top ten take around a sixth. Sequenced material: peripheral blood. The origin of the receptors is an older woman with acute or convalescent COVID-19.

CDR3 nucleotide sequence: TGTGCCAGCAATCGGGATGGAGGGAGAGGGTATGGCTACACCTTC. Protein: CASNRDGGRGYGYTF. The genes are TRBV7-9 and TRBJ1-2; D not resolved. Trimming pared 7 bases from V and 5 bases from J, leaving 20 bases between. Germline loops: CDR1 SEHNR, CDR2 FQNEAQ (reference sequence). CDR3 length equals 15 residues.

The chain recombines TRBV6-5 with TRBJ1-6, with a possible D match to TRBD1 (6 bases). V was cut by 8 bases and J by 7 bases, with 15 bases left in between. The CDR3 has 14 residues. The germline CDR1 and CDR2 sequences are MNHEY and SVGAGI. The CDR3 sequence is CASPKEGDNSPLHF. The CDR3 DNA follows: TGTGCCAGCCCCAAAGAGGGGGACAATTCACCCCTCCACTTT.

The CDR3 DNA reads as TGTGCCAGCAGCACGACAGGGGCGGACACTGAAGCTTTCTTT. Translated, it gives CASSTTGADTEAFF. The genes are TRBV5-5 and TRBJ1-1, with 8 bases matching TRBD1. The V gene end was trimmed by 4 bases and the J gene end by 3 bases; junction bases not matched to a gene: 5. This CDR3 is 14 amino acids long. Germline V gives CDR1 SGHKS, CDR2 YYEKEE (reference sequence).

The chain joins TRBV28 to TRBJ1-1, with a possible D match to TRBD1 (5 bases). Trimming took 7 bases from V and 4 from J, leaving 16 bases between them. The CDR3 runs 14 residues. Looked up from germline, CDR1 is MDHEN and CDR2 is SYDVKM. In DNA, the CDR3 is TGTGCCAGCACCCCGGGGGGGTTCGGCACTGAAGCTTTCTTT. This translates into CASTPGGFGTEAFF.

This chain connects TRBV28 to TRBJ1-2, with TRBD1 identical over 7 bases. V was clipped by 6 bases and J by 0 bases; unmatched bases: 4. The germline V gene has CDR1 MDHEN and CDR2 SYDVKM. The CDR3 length is 14 residues. CDR3 DNA sequence: TGTGCCAGCAGCACCGGGACAGCTAACTATGGCTACACCTTC. Its translation is CASSTGTANYGYTF.

The chain joins TRBV5-1 to TRBJ2-5, with a tentative D call TRBD1 (7 bases). Germline V gene sequence: CDR1 SGHRS, CDR2 YFSETQ. Trimming removed 4 bases at V and 5 bases at J, with 12 bases between. The length of the CDR3 is 13 residues. For the CDR3, the DNA is TGCGCCAGCAGCATACAGGGGAGGGAGACCCAGTACTTC. Translated, it gives CASSIQGRETQYF.

This chain uses TRBV6-5 with TRBJ1-1; 8 bases match TRBD1. Germline lookup yields CDR1 MNHEY and CDR2 SVGAGI. V shed 6 bases, J shed 0 bases, and the junction held 6 bases outside the gene matches. The CDR3 length is 15 residues. The chain's CDR3 is CASSSQGVLNTEAFF. Here the CDR3 DNA reads TGTGCCAGCAGCTCACAGGGGGTGTTGAACACTGAAGCTTTCTTT.

The chain carries TRBV3-1 (or the pseudogene TRBV3-2) and TRBJ2-5; 9 nucleotides agree with TRBD1. Trimming took 5 bases from V and 2 from J; bases not matched to a gene: 9. The CDR3 runs to 16 residues. Germline-derived CDR1 and CDR2 are LGHDT and YNNKEL (reference sequence). CDR3 nucleotides: TGTGCCAGCAGCGGGAAAGCGGGACAGGGACAAGAGACCCAGTACTTC. It encodes CASSGKAGQGQETQYF.

On this clone: One end of the junction fails to match germline, which may point to a read error. V gene TRBV3-1 (or the pseudogene TRBV3-2) combines with J gene TRBJ2-7, with 8 bases matching TRBD1. The germline V gene has CDR1 LGHDT and CDR2 YNNKEL (reference sequence). This CDR3 has 13 residues. The CDR3 bases are TGTGCCAGCAGCCAGGGAAAAGGGACAGGCAGGGTCTTC. It specifies CASSQGKGTGRVF.

The CDR3 DNA follows: TGTGCCAGCAGTCCCCCCTTAATGGATCAGGACACTGAAGCTTTCTTT. Amino acid sequence: CASSPPLMDQDTEAFF. The V call is TRBV28, the J call TRBJ1-1; D unresolved. The CDR3 is made up of 16 amino acids. Germline V CDR1 and CDR2: MDHEN, SYDVKM. V was clipped by 5 bases and J by 3 bases, with 19 bases between them.

The chain couples TRBV14 to TRBJ2-1, with unresolved D. Germline CDR1 SGHDN, CDR2 FVKESK. Trimming left V 4 bases short and J 0 bases short, with 7 bases between. The CDR3 contains 14 residues. Here the CDR3 DNA reads TGTGCCAGCAGCCCGACACACTCCTACAATGAGCAGTTCTTC. Translating it yields CASSPTHSYNEQFF.

The chain couples TRBV28 to TRBJ2-3; 9 bases align to TRBD2. The J segment lost 11 bases and the V segment lost 3 bases, leaving 9 bases of the junction unmatched. Germline lookup yields CDR1 MDHEN and CDR2 SYDVKM. The CDR3 is 14 amino acids. The DNA of the CDR3 is TGTGCCAGCAGTTTGATGCGGGGGGGCCTCGGGCAGTATTTT. Translating gives CASSLMRGGLGQYF.

The chain carries TRBV19 and TRBJ1-5, with D hard to call. Germline V gene sequence: CDR1 LNHDA, CDR2 SQIVND (reference sequence). The length of the CDR3 is 15 residues. Deletions cut 3 bases from V and 4 bases from J, with 13 bases between. Written as DNA, the CDR3 is TGTGCCAGTAGTATTCTCGCCGGGGAAAATCAGCCCCAGCATTTT. As protein: CASSILAGENQPQHF.

This chain uses TRBV6-1 with TRBJ1-5; D gene ambiguous. The CDR3 runs 15 residues. CDR1 is MNHNS, CDR2 SASEGT, per germline. Trimming removed 0 bases at V and 1 base at J, with 7 bases between. CDR3 in amino acids: CASSEADGSNQPQHF. The CDR3 nucleotides read TGTGCCAGCAGTGAAGCTGATGGCAGCAATCAGCCCCAGCATTTT.

This rearrangement joins TRBV11-1 to TRBJ2-1; TRBD1 agrees at 8 bases. Germline V CDR1 and CDR2: SGHAT, FQDESV (reference sequence). This CDR3 is built from 15 residues. The J segment lost 10 bases and the V segment lost 5 bases, leaving 13 bases of the junction unmatched. CDR3 nucleotide sequence: TGTGCCAGCAGCCACGGACAGGGCGGAATCAGCGAGCAGTTCTTC. Translating it yields CASSHGQGGISEQFF.